This passage covers 16 T cell receptor beta chains from one sample sequenced in a study of blood T cell repertoires in COVID-19. Only in-frame clones appear in the TCRdb table, and some are missing; sequencing was by immunoSEQ multiplex PCR. The data show 40,000 or so clones, nearly 90% seen once. Sequencing was done on a sample of peripheral blood. Receptors were obtained from a man between 60 and 75 years old with COVID-19, enrolled during active disease.

This chain connects TRBV9 to TRBJ1-2; D perhaps matches TRBD1 (5 bases). The CDR3 spans 14 residues. Germline loops: CDR1 SGDLS, CDR2 YYNGEE. The ends were cut back, 0 bases at V and 5 bases at J, with 11 bases in the middle. CDR3 amino acids: CASSVVQAAYGYTF. The CDR3 region has the DNA TGTGCCAGCAGCGTAGTACAGGCTGCGTATGGCTACACCTTC.

This clone was found a few times. The chain couples TRBV9 to TRBJ2-3, with 9 bases matching TRBD2. Germline-derived CDR1 and CDR2 are SGDLS and YYNGEE. The CDR3 spans 16 residues. V lost 0 bases to trimming and J lost 1 base; unmatched junction nucleotides: 3. The chain's CDR3 is CASSVGLAGRTDTQYF. The CDR3 nucleotides are TGTGCCAGCAGCGTAGGGCTAGCGGGACGCACAGATACGCAGTATTTT.

The CDR3 is CASSPGLAGNNEQFF. CDR3 DNA: TGTGCCAGCAGCCCAGGACTAGCGGGAAACAATGAGCAGTTCTTC. The V and J genes are TRBV7-9 and TRBJ2-1, with 12 bases that match TRBD2. This CDR3 contains 15 residues. The V segment lost 5 bases and the J segment 5 bases; nucleotides outside the gene matches: 4. Germline lookup yields CDR1 SEHNR and CDR2 FQNEAQ (reference sequence).

DNA for the CDR3: TGTGCCAGCAGCAAACCAGGCCAAAAAGTTGATCAGCCCCAGCATTTT. Translation gives CASSKPGQKVDQPQHF. V is TRBV21-1 and J is TRBJ1-5; the listed D gene, TRBD1, was not tested against the DNA. TRBV21-1 is noted as a pseudogene. CDR3 length: 16 amino acids.

The rearrangement joins TRBV7-6 to TRBJ2-1, with TRBD1 as a possible D gene (7 bases). Deletions cut 0 bases from V and 6 bases from J, with 12 bases between. Germline loops: CDR1 SGHVS, CDR2 FNYEAQ. The CDR3 is made up of 15 amino acids. DNA of the CDR3: TGTGCCAGCAGCTTAGCCCAGGGGGGTCGCAATGAGCAGTTCTTC. Its translation is CASSLAQGGRNEQFF.

V is TRBV2 and J is TRBJ2-7; TRBD2 matches at 7 bases. CDR1 is SNHLY and CDR2 is FYNNEI in the germline V gene. The V and J ends lost 4 bases and 0 bases, in that order; junction bases with no gene match: 9. This CDR3 comprises 16 residues. The CDR3 region has the DNA TGTGCCAGCAGTGCCACGGGGGGACCCTACTCCTACGAGCAGTACTTC. Translating gives CASSATGGPYSYEQYF.

The chain recombines TRBV2 with TRBJ2-5; possible D gene TRBD1, 6 bases. The V gene's germline CDR1 is SNHLY and CDR2 FYNNEI. The CDR3 length is 14 residues. V lost 3 bases and J 3 bases, leaving 11 bases between the germline ends. Here the CDR3 reads CASSESQGKETQYF. In DNA, the CDR3 is TGTGCCAGCAGTGAGAGTCAGGGGAAAGAGACCCAGTACTTC.

The chain uses TRBV30 and TRBJ2-7, with 10 bases lining up with TRBD2. The CDR3 runs to 14 residues. Germline values: CDR1 GTSNPN, CDR2 SVGIG (reference sequence). With V trimmed by 4 bases and J by 4 bases, 7 bases remained unmatched. The DNA of the CDR3 is TGTGCCTGGAAACTAGCGGGACTCGGATACGAGCAGTACTTC. Its protein is CAWKLAGLGYEQYF.

The chain employs TRBV20-1 and TRBJ1-2; D is ambiguous. In germline, CDR1 is DFQATT, CDR2 SNEGSKA (reference sequence). The CDR3 covers 10 residues. V dropped 7 bases and J dropped 8 bases, with 11 bases sitting between them. CDR3 DNA sequence: TGCAGTGAGGTCGACGGGGGCTACACCTTC. Residues: CSEVDGGYTF.

The table lists this clone with a few counts. This chain connects TRBV19 to TRBJ2-7; TRBD1 agrees at 9 bases. Germline CDR1 LNHDA, CDR2 SQIVND (reference sequence). The CDR3 is 14 residues long. V lost 3 bases, J lost 6 bases, and 6 bases stayed unmatched. The CDR3 loop reads CASSMGQGSSEQYF. As DNA, the CDR3 is TGTGCCAGTAGTATGGGACAGGGTTCAAGCGAGCAGTACTTC.

V usage is TRBV28 and J usage is TRBJ2-7; D might be TRBD2 (5 bases). The CDR3 is made up of 12 amino acids. The ends were cut back, 6 bases at V and 3 bases at J, with 9 bases in the middle. Germline values: CDR1 MDHEN, CDR2 SYDVKM. In DNA form, the CDR3 reads TGTGCCAGCAGGACACGGGGCTACGAGCAGTACTTC. As protein: CASRTRGYEQYF. Complete variable domain (other parts from reference TRBV28 and TRBJ2-7): DVKVTQSSRYLVKRTGEKVFLECVQDMDHENMFWYRQDPGLGLRLIYFSYDVKMKEKGDIPEGYSVSREKKERFSLILESASTNQTSMYLCASRTRGYEQYFGPGTRLTVT.

This chain joins TRBV4-1 and TRBJ2-6; D is perhaps TRBD2 (6 bases). This CDR3 contains 15 residues. The germline gives CDR1 MGHRA, CDR2 YSYEKL. V shed 0 bases and J shed 4 bases, with 7 bases lying between them. The CDR3 loop is CASSQDRGGANVLTF. CDR3 nucleotides: TGCGCCAGCAGCCAAGATCGGGGGGGGGCCAACGTCCTGACTTTC.

The table lists this clone with a few counts. The V call is TRBV5-6, the J call TRBJ2-1; a weak D match, TRBD2 (6 bases). Germline lookup yields CDR1 SGHDT and CDR2 YYEEEE. The CDR3 runs to 17 residues. V was pared by 2 bases and J by 3 bases, with 18 bases between. The CDR3: CASSFGLGLEVYNEQFF. The CDR3 nucleotides read TGTGCCAGCAGCTTTGGGTTGGGACTGGAAGTCTACAATGAGCAGTTCTTC.

This clone was observed once. V is TRBV19 and J is TRBJ1-5; no definite D call. The V end was cut by 7 bases, the J end by 5 bases, with 9 bases between. The CDR3 is made up of 12 amino acids. Germline CDR1 and CDR2: LNHDA and SQIVND (reference sequence). The CDR3 is CASTTEYQPQHF. In nucleotides, the CDR3 is TGTGCCAGTACCACAGAATATCAGCCCCAGCATTTT.

The chain couples TRBV28 to TRBJ1-5, with a weak D call TRBD1 (6 bases). Germline CDR1 MDHEN, CDR2 SYDVKM. V was trimmed by 6 bases and J by 6 bases, leaving 18 bases between them. This CDR3 is built from 15 residues. The CDR3 nucleotides are TGTGCCAGCAGGCAACCGACAGGTGGCCCTCAGCCCCAGCATTTT. It translates to CASRQPTGGPQPQHF.

V is TRBV2 and J is TRBJ2-3, with 8 bases identical to TRBD2. Unmatched junction bases numbered 8, after V lost 4 bases and J lost 5 bases. Germline values: CDR1 SNHLY, CDR2 FYNNEI. The CDR3 sequence is 15 residues long. DNA of the CDR3: TGTGCCAGCAGTGTGACGGGAGGGCCAGGAGATACGCAGTATTTT. Encoded protein: CASSVTGGPGDTQYF. The full variable domain, its missing parts supplied by reference TRBV2 and TRBJ2-3, is EPEVTQTPSHQVTQMGQEVILRCVPISNHLYFYWYRQILGQKVEFLVSFYNNEISEKSEIFDDQFSVERPDGSNFTLKIRSTKLEDSAMYFCASSVTGGPGDTQYFGPGTRLTVL.